The 26 T cell receptor beta chains reported below all come from one sample, sequenced in a study of OX40 agonist ivuxolimab in advanced cancers. Assay used: immunoSEQ multiplex PCR; TCRdb lists only in-frame clones, some missing. The sample lists 55,000 to 85,000 clones; 90% to 95% were seen once. The sequenced sample was CD4+ or CD8+ T cells sorted from blood, obtained in a trial of the OX40 agonist ivuxolimab. Receptors originate from an adult with an advanced solid tumor such as melanoma, head and neck, liver or kidney cancer.

The gene calls are TRBV14 and TRBJ1-5, with D uncertain. The CDR3 is 20 residues long. V lost 2 bases, J lost 1 base, and 24 bases lay in between. Per the germline V gene, CDR1 is SGHDN and CDR2 is FVKESK. The CDR3 nucleotides read TGTGCCAGCAGCCAACTGCCGGGAGAGTCACATAAACTCAGCAATCAGCCCCAGCATTTT. Its protein is CASSQLPGESHKLSNQPQHF.

J is TRBJ1-2 and V is TRBV6-1; the D gene is possibly TRBD1 (5 bases). There are 14 residues in the CDR3. Germline CDR1 is MNHNS and CDR2 is SASEGT. Trimming shortened V by 3 bases and J by 0 bases, and 8 bases separated the two germline ends. CDR3 loop: CASSDGGANYGYTF. In DNA, the CDR3 is TGTGCCAGCAGTGACGGGGGAGCTAACTATGGCTACACCTTC.

The chain uses TRBV6-1 and TRBJ1-2; 8 nucleotides align to TRBD1. CDR1 and CDR2 (germline): MNHNS, SASEGT. This CDR3 is 13 amino acids long. V was pared by 1 base and J by 9 bases, with 4 bases of the junction left unmatched. CDR3 sequence (DNA): TGTGCCAGCAGTGAAGGCACAGGGGGACGCTACACCTTC. Translation gives CASSEGTGGRYTF.

V and J are TRBV9 and TRBJ1-4; TRBD1 might be the D (6 bases). The CDR3 has 16 amino acids. V was trimmed by 0 bases and J by 0 bases, leaving 9 bases between them. Germline V gives CDR1 SGDLS, CDR2 YYNGEE. CDR3 sequence reads: CASSVAGASTNEKLFF. The DNA of the CDR3 is TGTGCCAGCAGCGTAGCAGGGGCTTCAACTAATGAAAAACTGTTTTTT.

The chain uses TRBV11-2 and TRBJ1-6; D ambiguous. From germline, CDR1 is SGHAT and CDR2 FQNNGV. Trimming stripped 6 bases from V and 10 bases from J, with 1 base between. CDR3 length: 9 residues. The CDR3 protein is CASRSPLHF. For the CDR3, the DNA is TGTGCCAGCAGGTCACCCCTCCACTTT.

The chain is built from TRBV19 and TRBJ1-2, with D tentatively TRBD1 (6 bases). The germline CDR1 and CDR2 sequences are LNHDA and SQIVND (reference sequence). V was cut by 5 bases and J by 3 bases, with 10 bases left in between. This CDR3 region has 13 residues. CDR3 amino acids: CASSWTVDYGYTF. The CDR3 region has the DNA TGTGCCAGTAGTTGGACAGTCGACTATGGCTACACCTTC.

The gene calls are TRBV27 and TRBJ1-2; 9 bases are shared with TRBD1. The CDR3 is 14 amino acids. Germline V gene data show CDR1 as MNHEY and CDR2 as SMNVEV (reference sequence). V dropped 6 bases and J dropped 4; count of bases not matched to a gene: 6. This chain's CDR3 is CASSLQGARYGYTF. CDR3 nucleotides: TGTGCCAGCAGCCTACAGGGGGCGCGCTATGGCTACACCTTC.

This clone was found once. The rearrangement uses TRBV9 and TRBJ1-4; D might be TRBD1 (5 bases). The length of the CDR3 is 14 residues. Germline lookup yields CDR1 SGDLS and CDR2 YYNGEE. V was pared by 4 bases and J by 7 bases, with 14 bases between. The CDR3 DNA reads as TGTGCCAGCAGCCCCCCGGGGGGGACTGAAAAACTGTTTTTT. Translation gives CASSPPGGTEKLFF. The full variable domain, completed using reference TRBV9 and TRBJ1-4, is DSGVTQTPKHLITATGQRVTLRCSPRSGDLSVYWYQQSLDQGLQFLIQYYNGEERAKGNILERFSAQQFPDLHSELNLSSLELGDSALYFCASSPPGGTEKLFFGSGTQLSVL.

The rearrangement links TRBV27 to TRBJ2-7; D remains ambiguous. Germline V CDR1 and CDR2: MNHEY, SMNVEV (reference sequence). The germline V and J ends were trimmed by 3 bases and 0 bases, with 6 bases remaining between them. The length of the CDR3 is 13 residues. In nucleotides, the CDR3 is TGTGCCAGCAGTTTCGGCCGCTCCTACGAGCAGTACTTC. Its protein is CASSFGRSYEQYF.

This chain links TRBV12-5 with TRBJ2-7; D is unresolved. V shed 9 bases and J shed 7 bases, with 16 bases lying between them. The CDR3 runs to 12 residues. Germline V gives CDR1 LGHNT, CDR2 FRNRAP. The CDR3 sequence is CASLSVWVEQYF. The DNA of the CDR3 is TGTGCTAGCCTATCCGTTTGGGTTGAGCAGTACTTC.

The V and J genes are TRBV5-8 and TRBJ2-7; D remains ambiguous. Trimming left V 4 bases short and J 7 bases short, with 9 bases between. The CDR3 length is 11 residues. Germline values: CDR1 SGHTS, CDR2 YDEGEE. For the CDR3, the DNA is TGTGCCAGCAGCGGATTGGGGGAGCAGTACTTC. Amino acid sequence: CASSGLGEQYF.

This chain links TRBV19 with TRBJ2-7, with 15 bases that match TRBD2. This CDR3 spans 15 amino acids. Germline-derived CDR1 and CDR2 are LNHDA and SQIVND (reference sequence). V was pared by 5 bases and J by 7 bases, with 6 bases of the junction left unmatched. The CDR3 is CASSPWTSGGGEQYF. CDR3 coding DNA: TGTGCCAGTAGTCCGTGGACTAGCGGGGGGGGAGAGCAGTACTTC. Based on the CDR3 plus reference TRBV19 and TRBJ2-7, the full variable domain is DGGITQSPKYLFRKEGQNVTLSCEQNLNHDAMYWYRQDPGQGLRLIYYSQIVNDFQKGDIAEGYSVSREKKESFPLTVTSAQKNPTAFYLCASSPWTSGGGEQYFGPGTRLTVT.

This sequence joins TRBV7-2 and TRBJ1-2; no clear D. From germline, CDR1 is SGHTA and CDR2 FQGNSA. The CDR3 length is 19 residues. V lost 4 bases to trimming and J lost 3 bases, with 27 bases between them. CDR3 sequence: CASSSSRGGAYPPDYGYTF. The CDR3, as DNA: TGTGCCAGCAGCTCCTCCCGTGGTGGAGCGTATCCCCCTGACTATGGCTACACCTTC.

This clone was picked up one time. The chain uses TRBV5-1 and TRBJ2-7, with TRBD2 matching 8 bases. This CDR3 has 15 residues. Germline-derived CDR1 and CDR2 are SGHRS and YFSETQ. V was clipped by 4 bases and J by 6 bases; unmatched bases: 12. As DNA, the CDR3 is TGCGCCAGCAGCCTCCTCCGGGGGGGGGCTTCCGAGCAGTACTTC. It codes for CASSLLRGGASEQYF.

The chain links TRBV6-5 to TRBJ2-7; perhaps TRBD2 as D (6 bases). The CDR3 loop spans 14 amino acids. The V gene's germline CDR1 is MNHEY and CDR2 SVGAGI. Trimming removed 7 bases from V and 1 base from J, with 14 bases in between. This CDR3 reads CASTGGGESYEQYF. The CDR3 DNA reads TGTGCCAGCACGGGCGGCGGGGAATCCTACGAGCAGTACTTC.

The rearrangement links TRBV7-2 to TRBJ1-5; the D gene is possibly TRBD1 (5 bases). The germline gives CDR1 SGHTA, CDR2 FQGNSA. The CDR3 contains 15 residues. Trimming took off 5 bases at V and 1 base at J, with 12 bases between the two ends. Here the CDR3 DNA reads TGTGCCAGCAGCCCCCTCGGGGGGAGCAATCAGCCCCAGCATTTT. It encodes CASSPLGGSNQPQHF.

The V gene is TRBV7-3, the J gene TRBJ1-6; D possibly corresponds to TRBD1 (6 bases). Germline CDR1 is SGHTA and CDR2 is FQGTGA. The CDR3 covers 13 residues. Between the trimmed V and J ends, which lost 3 bases and 8 bases, there was a span of 8 bases. The CDR3 region has the DNA TGTGCCAGCAGCTTGCAGGGGCATTCACCCCTCCACTTT. It specifies CASSLQGHSPLHF.

The V call is TRBV7-7, the J call TRBJ2-1, with 12 bases that match TRBD2. Trimming took 3 bases from V and 7 from J; bases not matched to a gene: 4. Germline CDR1 SSHAT, CDR2 FNYEAQ (reference sequence). There are 15 residues in the CDR3. CDR3 bases: TGTGCCAGCAGCTTGGGACTAGCGGGCGAAAATGAGCAGTTCTTC. Translating it yields CASSLGLAGENEQFF.

This clone was observed a single time. The chain combines TRBV10-2 with TRBJ2-7, with a weak D call TRBD1 (6 bases). This CDR3 is built from 16 residues. Between the trimmed V and J ends, which lost 0 bases and 3 bases, there was a span of 15 bases. Germline V gives CDR1 WSHSY, CDR2 SAAADI. The CDR3 sequence is CASSESTAPGDYEQYF. CDR3 bases: TGCGCCAGCAGTGAGTCCACGGCACCAGGGGACTACGAGCAGTACTTC.

This clone was detected only a few times. This chain joins TRBV27 and TRBJ1-6, with a possible D match to TRBD1 (6 bases). V was shortened by 0 bases and J by 7 bases, with 13 bases between the two germline ends. Looked up from germline, CDR1 is MNHEY and CDR2 is SMNVEV (reference sequence). CDR3 size: 16 residues. The CDR3 DNA is TGTGCCAGCAGTTTATCGAGGGGGGGGCGAAATTCACCCCTCCACTTT. Amino acid sequence: CASSLSRGGRNSPLHF.

The chain combines TRBV10-2 with TRBJ1-2; D remains unclear. This CDR3 region has 15 residues. Between the trimmed V and J ends, which lost 0 bases and 2 bases, there was a span of 10 bases. Germline V lookup: CDR1 WSHSY, CDR2 SAAADI. The CDR3 DNA reads as TGCGCCAGCAGTGAGTCGATTTGGGGAAACTATGGCTACACCTTC. Its translation: CASSESIWGNYGYTF.

V is TRBV7-3 and J is TRBJ2-3, with D perhaps matching TRBD2 (5 bases). CDR3 length: 14 residues. The germline gives CDR1 SGHTA, CDR2 FQGTGA. V was pared by 6 bases and J by 1 base, with 11 bases between. This chain's CDR3 is CASSSSGGTDTQYF. The CDR3 DNA follows: TGTGCCAGCAGTTCGTCCGGGGGCACAGATACGCAGTATTTT.

This clone has only a few counts. The chain combines TRBV6-4 with TRBJ2-2, with 10 bases aligning to TRBD2. Trimming at V came to 6 bases and at J to 3 bases, leaving 4 bases not matched to a gene. The CDR3 is 15 amino acids. In germline, CDR1 is MRHNA, CDR2 SNTAGT. The CDR3 loop is CASSLAGEHTGELFF. CDR3 sequence (DNA): TGTGCCAGCAGCCTAGCGGGGGAGCACACCGGGGAGCTGTTTTTT.

The chain links TRBV4-3 to TRBJ1-1; D is perhaps TRBD1 (5 bases). Trimming left V 0 bases short and J 5 bases short, with 16 bases between. Per germline, CDR1 LGHNA and CDR2 YSLEER. The CDR3 runs to 16 residues. The chain's CDR3 is CASSQDMGEGTTEAFF. CDR3 bases: TGCGCCAGCAGCCAAGATATGGGGGAAGGAACGACTGAAGCTTTCTTT.

This chain connects TRBV23-1 to TRBJ1-1, with D hard to call. TRBV23-1 falls under the ORF class, with uncertain function. V lost 0 bases and J lost 0, with 5 bases in between. This CDR3 is built from 14 residues. The CDR3: CASSQSSLNTEAFF. CDR3 in DNA: TGCGCCAGCAGTCAATCGTCCCTGAACACTGAAGCTTTCTTT.

V gene TRBV30 combines with J gene TRBJ2-7; no definite D call. Germline values: CDR1 GTSNPN, CDR2 SVGIG (reference sequence). The CDR3 is 13 residues long. V lost 7 bases to trimming and J lost 4 bases, with 17 bases between them. This CDR3 reads CASRPSAGYEQYF. In DNA form, the CDR3 reads TGTGCCTCAAGACCGTCCGCCGGGTACGAGCAGTACTTC.